The entry that follows covers one T cell receptor (beta chain) sequence. This sample includes further DNA sequences coding for the same CDR3. V lost 0 bases and J lost 1, with 7 bases in between. The CDR3 is 13 residues long. Looked up from germline, CDR1 is GTSNPN and CDR2 is SVGIG (reference sequence). This sample was included in a study of shared clonotypes between healthy human individuals. An assay was performed, and its level was deep. Produced via immunoSEQ multiplex PCR; TCRdb's table is partial and in-frame only. The sample includes around 2,000,000 clones, roughly 95% of them seen just once. CD45RO-negative, CCR7-positively selected cells formed the naive CD8 fraction, excluding terminally differentiated effector memory CD45RA+ cells. The study drew all its donors from Caucasian adults living in Nashville, Tennessee.

The chain couples TRBV30 to TRBJ2-7; D possibly corresponds to TRBD2 (5 bases). The sequencing input was naive CD8+ T cells sorted from blood. The origin of this receptor is a man younger than 35 in good health. As DNA, the CDR3 is TGTGCCTGGAGTGTCGGGATTTCCTACGAGCAGTACTTC. Translating it yields CAWSVGISYEQYF.